This T cell receptor beta chain was sequenced for a study of cytomegalovirus exposure and HLA in healthy donors. Whole-study context: A preliminary data release comprised around 85 million unique TCRs obtained from HLA-typed donors.

This PCR relied on a set of 60 Vbeta primers and 13 Jbeta primers. Measured with immunoSEQ multiplex PCR; TCRdb has only the in-frame clones, and not every one. The table records fewer than 90,000 clones, 60% to 80% of them present only once. This clone was detected only once. The target antigen is unknown. Overall study findings and caveats: Data from an earlier analysis indicated that most TCR beta V segments were productive either about 87% or about 30% of the time. A missense variant in DCLRE1C was later tied to TCR beta V- and J-gene trimming.

V lost 7 bases and J lost 7; bases outside the gene matches: 17. This CDR3 has 16 amino acids. Germline V lookup: CDR1 MNHEY, CDR2 SMNVEV (reference sequence). Sequenced sample: PBMCs. The sequence was collected from a man aged 25 to 45 in good health and CMV-seronegative. The rearrangement uses TRBV27 and TRBJ2-7; 9 bases align to TRBD1. The CDR3, as DNA: TGTGCCAGCACTCAACCTAAACAGGGGGCGATTGAAGAGCAGTACTTC. Protein: CASTQPKQGAIEEQYF.